This entry features one T cell receptor beta chain sequence. Its antigen is unidentified. These data are taken from a study of response to subunit inactivated influenza vaccine. Study-wide points: T cells newly recruited by each seasonal influenza vaccination are few, the authors suggested.

Via MiXCR, TCRdb re-called the RT-PCR reads, giving one row per CDR3 protein. The data contain approximately 250,000 distinct CDR3 sequences, 10% to 15% of them singletons. Trimming took 0 bases from V and 8 from J; bases not matched to a gene: 7. The CDR3 sequence is 15 residues long. Germline-derived CDR1 and CDR2 are SGHRS and YFSETQ. The chain links TRBV5-1 to TRBJ2-4; TRBD1 matches 8 bases. Sequences were derived from non-naive T cells sorted from PBMCs, sampled roughly 15 days before vaccination. This clonotype was obtained from a man aged 50-60 years who received an inactivated influenza vaccine. CDR3 residues: CASSLAGGQGDIQYF. The CDR3 DNA reads TGCGCCAGCAGCTTGGCAGGCGGACAGGGAGACATTCAGTACTTC.